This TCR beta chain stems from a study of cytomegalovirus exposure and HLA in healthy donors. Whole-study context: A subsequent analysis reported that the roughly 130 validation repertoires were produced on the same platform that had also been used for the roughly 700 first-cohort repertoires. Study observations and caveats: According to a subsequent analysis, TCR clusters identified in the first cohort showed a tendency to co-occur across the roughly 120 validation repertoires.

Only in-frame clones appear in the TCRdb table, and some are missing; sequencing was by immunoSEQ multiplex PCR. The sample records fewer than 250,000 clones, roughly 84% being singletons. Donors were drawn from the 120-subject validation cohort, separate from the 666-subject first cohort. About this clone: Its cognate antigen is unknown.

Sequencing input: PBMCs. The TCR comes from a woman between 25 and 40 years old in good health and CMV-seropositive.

The CDR3 is CSVYGTESNYGYTF. The CDR3 DNA sequence: TGCAGCGTCTACGGGACAGAGTCTAACTATGGCTACACCTTC. The gene calls are TRBV29-1 and TRBJ1-2, with 7 bases fitting TRBD1. Germline V CDR1 and CDR2: SQVTM, ANQGSEA. Trimming cost V 6 bases and J 0 bases; bases outside gene matches: 7. The CDR3 is 14 amino acids.